A selection of T cell receptor beta chains follows, all from one sample in a study of a mutant IDH1 vaccine in newly diagnosed glioma. Their target antigens are unknown. Profiling relied on immunoSEQ multiplex PCR, and the TCRdb table lists in-frame clones only, not all of them. The sample carries about 48,000 clones, 70% to 85% recorded once. This material consisted of PBMCs, taken from a glioma patient whose treatment included an IDH1 peptide vaccine. The receptors come from a man aged 40-49 years with glioma. CDR3s include the opening cysteine and the closing phenylalanine or tryptophan. The D gene is left open where the match is weak. Rows may omit the clone size; those that give it use once, few, many or a size class.

clone_size j_call v_call d_call cdr3_aa cdr3_nt
NA TRBJ2-7 TRBV6-5 NA CASSYGPGYEQYF TGTGCCAGCAGTTACGGGCCCGGCTACGAGCAGTACTTC
few TRBJ1-1 TRBV4-1 TRBD1 CASSRGTGQAFF TGCGCCAGCAGCCGTGGGACAGGGCAAGCTTTCTTT
once TRBJ2-7 TRBV19 TRBD1 CASAWGGTGGAEQYF TGTGCCAGCGCTTGGGGAGGGACAGGGGGCGCCGAGCAGTACTTC
few TRBJ2-7 TRBV10-3 TRBD1 CAITSGTGVEQYF TGTGCCATCACCTCCGGGACAGGGGTCGAGCAGTACTTC
NA TRBJ2-7 TRBV2 TRBD1 CASISGTGGAEQYF TGTGCCAGTATATCCGGGACAGGGGGCGCCGAGCAGTACTTC
NA TRBJ2-7 TRBV2 TRBD2 CASRRSSGGYEQYF TGTGCCAGCAGGCGCTCTAGCGGGGGCTACGAGCAGTACTTC
NA TRBJ1-6 TRBV2 NA CASSERDTNSPLHF TGTGCCAGCAGTGAGCGGGACACCAATTCACCCCTCCACTTT
NA TRBJ1-2 TRBV29-1 NA CSVNPVNYGYTF TGCAGCGTTAATCCCGTTAACTATGGCTACACCTTC
NA TRBJ2-4 TRBV29-1 TRBD2 CSVEQAGLAKNIQYF TGCAGCGTTGAACAAGCGGGGCTAGCCAAAAACATTCAGTACTTC
NA TRBJ1-2 TRBV4-1 NA CASSRPRGDYGYTF TGCGCCAGCAGCCGCCCGAGGGGCGACTATGGCTACACCTTC
NA TRBJ2-5 TRBV4-2 TRBD1 CASSQETGAATQYF TGTGCCAGCAGCCAGGAGACAGGGGCGGCGACCCAGTACTTC
NA TRBJ2-7 TRBV4-2 NA CASSLPGSYEQYF TGTGCCTCCTCTCTTCCCGGGTCCTACGAGCAGTACTTC
NA TRBJ2-7 TRBV6-1 NA CASSEGTAYEQYF TGTGCCAGCAGTGAGGGCACAGCCTACGAGCAGTACTTC
once TRBJ2-1 TRBV15 TRBD2 CATSRDKAGGPNEQFF TGTGCCACCAGCAGAGATAAAGCGGGGGGGCCTAATGAGCAGTTCTTC
few TRBJ2-7 TRBV19 NA CASSPGPSLLYEQYF TGTGCCAGTAGTCCCGGGCCAAGCCTTCTCTACGAGCAGTACTTC
once TRBJ1-2 TRBV7-9 TRBD1 CASSLGDRDRGLGGYTF TGTGCCAGCAGCTTAGGAGATCGGGACAGGGGCCTTGGGGGCTACACCTTC
NA TRBJ2-5 TRBV6-5 TRBD1 CASRTGVSGETQYF TGTGCCAGCAGGACAGGGGTCAGTGGAGAGACCCAGTACTTC
NA TRBJ2-1 TRBV7-9 NA CASSLAGGYNEQFF TGTGCCAGCAGCTTAGCAGGCGGGTACAATGAGCAGTTCTTC
NA TRBJ2-3 TRBV19 NA CASSLTGGLRDTQYF TGTGCCAGTAGTCTCACGGGTGGTCTACGCGATACGCAGTATTTT
NA TRBJ1-2 TRBV2 NA CASKGGVDYGYTF TGTGCCAGCAAAGGGGGGGTTGACTATGGCTACACCTTC
NA TRBJ2-7 TRBV7-6 TRBD1 CASSLQGAYEQYF TGTGCCAGCAGCCTACAGGGGGCCTACGAGCAGTACTTC
NA TRBJ1-1 TRBV6-1 TRBD1 CASTYTGGNTEAFF TGTGCCAGCACCTACACAGGGGGAAACACTGAAGCTTTCTTT
NA TRBJ2-5 TRBV5-6 NA CASHGMQETQYF TGTGCCAGCCATGGAATGCAAGAGACCCAGTACTTC
NA TRBJ2-2 TRBV7-8 TRBD2 CASRASGGPNTGELFF TGTGCCAGCAGGGCTAGCGGGGGCCCCAACACCGGGGAGCTGTTTTTT
NA TRBJ2-2 TRBV7-7 NA CASGQTEFTGELFF TGTGCTAGCGGCCAGACGGAATTCACCGGGGAGCTGTTTTTT